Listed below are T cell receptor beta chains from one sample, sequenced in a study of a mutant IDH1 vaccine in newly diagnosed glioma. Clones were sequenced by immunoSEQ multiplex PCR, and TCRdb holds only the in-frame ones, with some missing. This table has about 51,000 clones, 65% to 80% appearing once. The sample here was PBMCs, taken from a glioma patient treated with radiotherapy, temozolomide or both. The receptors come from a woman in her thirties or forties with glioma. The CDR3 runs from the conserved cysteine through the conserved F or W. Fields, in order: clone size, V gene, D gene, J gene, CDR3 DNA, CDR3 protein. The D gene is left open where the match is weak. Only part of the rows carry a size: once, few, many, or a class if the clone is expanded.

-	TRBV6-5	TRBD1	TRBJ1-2	TGTGCCAGCACCTTCACGGGGACAGGGAACTATGGCTACACCTTC	CASTFTGTGNYGYTF
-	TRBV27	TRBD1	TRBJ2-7	TGTGCCAGCAGTTGGACAGGGGGCTCCTACGAGCAGTACTTC	CASSWTGGSYEQYF
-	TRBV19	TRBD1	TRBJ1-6	TGTGCCAGTAGTCAACTCGCGGGACAGGCTAATTCACCCCTCCACTTT	CASSQLAGQANSPLHF
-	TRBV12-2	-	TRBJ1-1	TGTGCAAGTCGCCCGCACAGGGTAGACATGAACACTGAAGCTTTCTTT	CASRPHRVDMNTEAFF
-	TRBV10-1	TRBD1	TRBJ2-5	TGCGCCAGCAGGGAGACAGGGGAGACCCAGTACTTC	CASRETGETQYF
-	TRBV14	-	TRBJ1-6	TGTGCCAGCAGCCAAGATCTTTATTCACCCCTCCACTTT	CASSQDLYSPLHF
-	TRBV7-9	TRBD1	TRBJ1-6	TGTGCCAGCAGCCGGGACAGGGGATCCTATAATTCACCCCTCCACTTT	CASSRDRGSYNSPLHF
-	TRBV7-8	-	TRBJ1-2	TGTGCCAGCAGCTTAGATTCTAACTATGGCTACACCTTC	CASSLDSNYGYTF
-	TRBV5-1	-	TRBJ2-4	TGCGCCAGCAGCTTGGAACCCCCCCTTGACCGACAGAGACTAGCCAAAAACATTCAGTACTTC	CASSLEPPLDRQRLAKNIQYF
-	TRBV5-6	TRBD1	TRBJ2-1	TGTGCCAGCTCTTCAGGGGGTAATGAGCAGTTCTTC	CASSSGGNEQFF
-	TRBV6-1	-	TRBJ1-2	TGTGCCAGCAGTGCCCGGACGGCTTCTAACTATGGCTACACCTTC	CASSARTASNYGYTF
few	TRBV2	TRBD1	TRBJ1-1	TGTGCCAGCATTAAGGGACAGGGTAGGACTGAAGCTTTCTTT	CASIKGQGRTEAFF
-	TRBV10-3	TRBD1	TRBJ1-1	TGTGCCACCCTAATGATTCCCCGGGACAGGGGGCGGGGGAACACTGAAGCTTTCTTT	CATLMIPRDRGRGNTEAFF
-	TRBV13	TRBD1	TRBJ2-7	TGTGCCAGCACCCCGACAGGGCCCCACTACGAGCAGTACTTC	CASTPTGPHYEQYF
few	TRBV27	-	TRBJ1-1	TGTGCCAGCAGTTTAGCCTTGAACACTGAAGCTTTCTTT	CASSLALNTEAFF
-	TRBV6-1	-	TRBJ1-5	TGTGCCAGCAGTGATCAAGGTGGCAATCAGCCCCAGCATTTT	CASSDQGGNQPQHF
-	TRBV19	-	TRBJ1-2	TGTGCCAGTAGTATAGTTCGGGGGGCTAGAAACTATGGCTACACCTTC	CASSIVRGARNYGYTF
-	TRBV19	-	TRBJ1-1	TGTGCCAGTAGCCTGCTTCGCCAGGGCGCTTTCTTT	CASSLLRQGAFF
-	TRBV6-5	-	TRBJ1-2	TGTGCCAGCAGTTACGAGGACAGTCTTAATGGCTACACCTTC	CASSYEDSLNGYTF
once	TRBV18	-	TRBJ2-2	TGTGCCAGCTCACGAACAGGGAACCCGAACACCGGGGAGCTGTTTTTT	CASSRTGNPNTGELFF
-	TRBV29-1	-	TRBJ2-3	TGCAGCGTTGAAGATCGGATTAGGGGGACTGCTCTGTATTTT	CSVEDRIRGTALYF
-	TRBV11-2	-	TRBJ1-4	TGTGCCAGCAGTAATCTACTCGGCGAAAAACTGTTTTTT	CASSNLLGEKLFF
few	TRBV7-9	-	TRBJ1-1	TGTGCCAGCAGCTTAAACGGGGCAAGAGGTGAAGCTTTCTTT	CASSLNGARGEAFF
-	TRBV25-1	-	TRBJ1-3	TGTGCCAGCAGTGGCGGCGGAAACACCATATATTTT	CASSGGGNTIYF
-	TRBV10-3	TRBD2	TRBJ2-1	TGTGCCATCAGTGAGCCAGCGGGGAGCTCCTACAATGAGCAGTTCTTC	CAISEPAGSSYNEQFF
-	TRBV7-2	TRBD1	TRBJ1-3	TGTGCCAGCAACCTATTAATGACAGGGCTCGATGGAAACACCATATATTTT	CASNLLMTGLDGNTIYF
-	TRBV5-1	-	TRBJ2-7	TGCGCCAGCAGCTTGTTAGGGGACTACGAGCAGTACTTC	CASSLLGDYEQYF
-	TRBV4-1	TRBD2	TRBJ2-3	TGCGCCAGCAGCCAAGATAAGGGCCTAGCGGGGGGGCATGGAGATACGCAGTATTTT	CASSQDKGLAGGHGDTQYF
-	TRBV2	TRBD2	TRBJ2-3	TGTGCCAGCAGTGCAAGTACTCTAGCGGGGGACGATACGCAGTATTTT	CASSASTLAGDDTQYF
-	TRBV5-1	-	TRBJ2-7	TGCGCCAGCAGCACTTCGAGGACTACCCTCTACGAGCAGTACTTC	CASSTSRTTLYEQYF
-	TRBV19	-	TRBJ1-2	TGTGCCAGTAGGAGCGCCCCGTATGATGGCTACACCTTC	CASRSAPYDGYTF